Below, 4 T cell receptor beta chains from the same sample are listed, as sequenced in a study. MiXCR, applied by TCRdb to the RT-PCR reads, yields one record per CDR3 protein. The data hold about 700,000 distinct CDR3 sequences, with around 14% observed a single time. The sequenced sample consisted of memory CD4+ T cells from blood. The receptors were sampled from a female donor in good health, serving as a healthy control.

This clonotype was found a few times. The chain recombines TRBV12-3 or TRBV12-4 with TRBJ2-1; 11 nucleotides line up with TRBD2. The CDR3 totals 20 residues. The ends lost 2 bases at V and 1 base at J; junction bases unmatched: 13. The CDR3 protein is CASSLRSDSGRASSYNEQFF. CDR3 nucleotides: TGTGCCAGCAGTTTAAGGTCAGATAGCGGGAGGGCCAGTTCCTACAATGAGCAGTTCTTC.

This chain joins TRBV28 and TRBJ2-1; the D is unclear. Germline V gene data show CDR1 as MDHEN and CDR2 as SYDVKM. CDR3 length: 12 residues. V was trimmed by 7 bases and J by 4 bases, leaving 8 bases between them. The CDR3 sequence is CASTGTYNEQFF. The DNA of the CDR3 is TGTGCCAGCACAGGTACATACAATGAGCAGTTCTTC.

The sample holds a few counts of this clonotype. The rearrangement uses TRBV9 and TRBJ2-3; D might be TRBD1 (5 bases). This CDR3 has 14 amino acids. Germline CDR1 reads SGDLS; CDR2 reads YYNGEE. With 0 bases removed from V and 7 bases from J, the gap between germline ends came to 12 bases. The CDR3 nucleotides are TGTGCCAGCAGCGTAGAGGTGACAGCGAATACGCAGTATTTT. Protein sequence: CASSVEVTANTQYF.

This clonotype was counted at least ten times. CDR3 nucleotide sequence: TGCAGCGCGGGACAGGGTACAGATACGCAGTATTTT. The encoded protein is CSAGQGTDTQYF. The chain is built from TRBV29-1 and TRBJ2-3, with 9 bases fitting TRBD1. The germline CDR1 and CDR2 sequences are SQVTM and ANQGSEA. V trimming: 7 bases; J trimming: 3 bases; junction bases outside the gene matches: 2. The CDR3 consists of 12 residues.